The clone carrying this TCR beta chain was seen just once. Its cognate antigen is unknown. Germline CDR1 is MNHEY and CDR2 is SVGAGI. The CDR3 totals 15 residues. Trimming removed 2 bases at V and 9 bases at J, with 20 bases between. The sample comes from a study of lymphopenia after photon versus proton radiotherapy. Study-wide findings and caveats: Only patients who died were analyzed for survival; proton advantage is unproven.

Repertoires were generated with immunoSEQ multiplex PCR, while TCRdb's copy carries only in-frame clones and drops some. The table lists tens of thousands of clones, around 83% of them singletons. The clonotype comes from a man between 60 and 75 years old with pancreatic cancer. V and J are TRBV6-5 and TRBJ2-7; tentative D call: TRBD2 (6 bases). Sequencing was performed on peripheral blood, taken from a patient treated with proton-based radiotherapy. DNA for the CDR3: TGTGCCAGCAGTTACAAGGCGGGGCTTTCGGAAGGGCAGTACTTC. Amino acids: CASSYKAGLSEGQYF.